This T cell receptor beta chain was captured in a study of regulatory T cells in long-lasting Graves disease. Study-wide results and caveats: Persistent disease samples used TRBV28, TRBJ1-2 and TRBJ2-5 preferentially. Newly diagnosed Graves' patients exceeded persistent ones in TCR diversity.

Regarding time point: newly diagnosed GD, antithyroid drugs for less than 3 months. Generation of the TCR library employed RNA extracted from PBMCs. The germline V gene has CDR1 SGHRS and CDR2 YFSETQ. V was pared by 0 bases and J by 3 bases, with 9 bases between. The CDR3 has 15 residues. Building of the TCR beta libraries involved iRepertoire HTBI primers and Arm-PCR of CDR3 regions. TCRdb used MiXCR to reprocess the multiplex PCR reads, holding one entry per CDR3 protein. This sample yields roughly 350,000 distinct CDR3 sequences, of which 15% to 20% are seen a single time; over 20% belongs to the top ten. This clonotype was counted many times. No antigen is known for it. These data also formed part of another study, on T cells in Graves' hyperthyroidism and ophthalmopathy.

Sequences were derived from peripheral blood mononuclear cells (PBMCs), sampled at new diagnosis, from a patient treated with antithyroid drugs. The chain couples TRBV5-1 to TRBJ2-2; no firm D call. This clonotype was obtained from a woman aged 18-29 years with Graves disease. CDR3 in DNA: TGCGCCAGCAGCTTGGTCGCAGGCGACACCGGGGAGCTGTTTTTT. Translated: CASSLVAGDTGELFF.